Below, 11 T cell receptor beta chains from the same sample are listed, as sequenced in a study of CD8 T cells in ankylosing spondylitis (dated by TCRdb to about 2017). The full study reports these points: A TCR beta motif made up of eight highly homologous amino acid variants appeared to be characteristic of blood from ankylosing spondylitis patients.

Their target antigens are unknown. Library prep was done by 5' RACE. Sequenced on an Illumina HiSeq 2500. The public reads were quality trimmed at Q25 with fastp and then assembled into clones with MiXCR by TCRdb, keeping productive beta chains. Rows merge per CDR3 protein into single entries with the most common DNA and genes. This sample comprises under 850,000 distinct CDR3 sequences, around 17% of them detected only once. The top ten clones comprise roughly a fifth of the sample. The sequenced sample was blood, either unsorted or a sorted T cell fraction (not recorded which). The origin of the receptors is a male donor with ankylosing spondylitis.

The V gene is TRBV12-3 or TRBV12-4, the J gene TRBJ2-3, with TRBD1 as a possible D gene (6 bases). V lost 3 bases and J lost 5, with 12 bases in between. The CDR3 has 14 amino acids. The CDR3 DNA reads TGTGCCAGCAGTTTGAACAGGGCTGGAGATACGCAGTATTTT. Encoded protein: CASSLNRAGDTQYF.

V usage is TRBV12-3 or TRBV12-4 and J usage is TRBJ2-1; D is perhaps TRBD1 or TRBD2 (5 bases each). The CDR3 length is 16 residues. V dropped 0 bases and J dropped 5 bases, with 14 bases sitting between them. The CDR3 DNA reads TGTGCCAGCAGTTTAGCAATGGGGGAGAGACACAATGAGCAGTTCTTC. It yields the protein CASSLAMGERHNEQFF.

This clonotype was found a few times. The J gene is TRBJ2-3, the V gene TRBV10-3, with D possibly being TRBD1 (5 bases). Trimming left V 8 bases short and J 1 base short, with 10 bases between. Germline-derived CDR1 and CDR2 are ENHRY and SYGVKD. The CDR3 runs to 13 residues. CDR3 sequence reads: CAILGQGTDTQYF. CDR3 nucleotide sequence: TGTGCCATCCTGGGGCAGGGCACAGATACGCAGTATTTT.

The chain employs TRBV29-1 and TRBJ2-7; D is possibly TRBD1 (6 bases). Germline CDR1 is SQVTM and CDR2 is ANQGSEA. Trimming stripped 4 bases from V and 5 bases from J, with 18 bases between. CDR3 length: 14 amino acids. As DNA, the CDR3 is TGCAGCGTTGTAGGTGCACAGGGAATCCACGAGCAGTACTTC. This codes for CSVVGAQGIHEQYF.

The chain employs TRBV5-1 and TRBJ2-7; maybe TRBD1 (6 bases). The V gene's germline CDR1 is SGHRS and CDR2 YFSETQ. CDR3 length: 15 amino acids. The V end was cut by 1 base, the J end by 1 base, with 12 bases between. For the CDR3, the DNA is TGCGCCAGCAGCTTGCAGGACAGCCGTTCCTACGAGCAGTACTTC. Translated, it gives CASSLQDSRSYEQYF.

V gene TRBV4-2 combines with J gene TRBJ2-3; possible D gene TRBD2, 5 bases. V was clipped by 0 bases and J by 5 bases, with 12 bases between them. This CDR3 region has 15 residues. The germline V gene has CDR1 LGHNA and CDR2 YNFKEQ. CDR3 bases: TGTGCCAGCAGCCAAGAGGTGGGAGTGGTAGATACGCAGTATTTT. This encodes CASSQEVGVVDTQYF.

This clonotype was seen ten or more times. CDR3 DNA sequence: TGCAGTGCCAATCTAGCGCTTACCTACGAGCAGTACTTC. It translates to CSANLALTYEQYF. This chain connects TRBV20-1 to TRBJ2-7; TRBD2 is a possible D gene (6 bases). Germline V gene data show CDR1 as DFQATT and CDR2 as SNEGSKA (reference sequence). The length of the CDR3 is 13 residues. V dropped 6 bases and J dropped 2 bases, with 14 bases sitting between them.

The chain uses TRBV7-2 and TRBJ2-7; 12 bases are a match to TRBD2. The CDR3 sequence is 15 residues long. Looked up from germline, CDR1 is SGHTA and CDR2 is FQGNSA. Trimming cost V 5 bases and J 2 bases; bases outside gene matches: 4. This chain's CDR3 is CASSTTSGGTYEQYF. The DNA of the CDR3 is TGTGCCAGCAGCACGACTAGCGGGGGAACCTACGAGCAGTACTTC.

The chain joins TRBV28 to TRBJ2-2, with a weak D call TRBD1 (6 bases). V shed 6 bases and J shed 3 bases, with 20 bases lying between them. CDR1 MDHEN and CDR2 SYDVKM come from the germline V gene. The CDR3 is made up of 17 amino acids. The CDR3 bases are TGTGCCAGCAGCCCTGGGGTGGGCAGGGGTGACACCGGGGAGCTGTTTTTT. Its protein is CASSPGVGRGDTGELFF.

The rearrangement uses TRBV2 and TRBJ2-2; TRBD2 is a possible D gene (5 bases). Germline CDR1 reads SNHLY; CDR2 reads FYNNEI. V dropped 3 bases and J dropped 7 bases, with 12 bases sitting between them. The CDR3 runs to 14 residues. The DNA of the CDR3 is TGTGCCAGCAGTGACCCGGTTCGGGGCGGGGAGCTGTTTTTT. Translation gives CASSDPVRGGELFF.

The chain couples TRBV5-1 to TRBJ2-1; 8 bases fit TRBD1. This CDR3 is built from 14 residues. Germline CDR1 SGHRS, CDR2 YFSETQ. V shed 5 bases, J shed 4 bases, and the junction held 5 bases outside the gene matches. The CDR3 region has the DNA TGCGCCAGCAGTTATAGGACAGGGTACAATGAGCAGTTCTTC. This translates into CASSYRTGYNEQFF.